This T cell receptor beta chain stems from a study of cytomegalovirus exposure and HLA in healthy donors. V lost 5 bases, J lost 8 bases, and 8 bases stayed unmatched. This CDR3 comprises 14 residues. The germline V gene encodes CDR1 MDHEN and CDR2 SYDVKM. Notes on the study in general: Clonal expansion was found to be greater in HLA-associated TCR beta chains than in equally common others in a later analysis. A reported reduction in N-insertions relative to the roughly 700-donor mean was seen in an Asian-associated ancestry cluster in a later analysis. In a later analysis, several top co-occurrence clusters appeared linked to parvovirus B19, influenza, CMV and Epstein-Barr virus. Reports state that TCR beta sequences accurately predicted most subjects' HLA-A and HLA-B alleles.

This clone was detected only once. Its antigen is as yet unknown. It was with 60 Vbeta and 13 Jbeta primers that the PCR ran. The repertoire was sequenced with immunoSEQ multiplex PCR; TCRdb's copy has only in-frame clones and lacks some. Among roughly 160,000 clones, approximately 80% were seen once, and the ten largest hold about 9.6%. The chain carries TRBV28 and TRBJ1-4; 7 nucleotides agree with TRBD1. The sequencing input was PBMCs. This clonotype was obtained from a man younger than 35 in good health and CMV-seropositive. The CDR3, as DNA: TGTGCCAGCAGTCAGGGGGTGGTAGGGGAAAAACTGTTTTTT. Translating it yields CASSQGVVGEKLFF.